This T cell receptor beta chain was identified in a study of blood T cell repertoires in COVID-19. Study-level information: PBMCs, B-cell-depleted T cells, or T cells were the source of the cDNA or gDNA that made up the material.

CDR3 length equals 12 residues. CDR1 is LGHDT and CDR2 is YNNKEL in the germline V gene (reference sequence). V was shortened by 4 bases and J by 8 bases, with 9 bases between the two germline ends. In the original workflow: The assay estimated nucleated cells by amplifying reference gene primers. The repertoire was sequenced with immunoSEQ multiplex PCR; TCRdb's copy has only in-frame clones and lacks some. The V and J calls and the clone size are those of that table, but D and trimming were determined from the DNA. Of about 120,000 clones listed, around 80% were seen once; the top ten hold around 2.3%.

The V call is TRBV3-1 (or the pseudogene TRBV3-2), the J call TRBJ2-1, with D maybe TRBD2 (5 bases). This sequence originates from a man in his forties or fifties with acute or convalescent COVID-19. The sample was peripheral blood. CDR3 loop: CASSLTRDEQFF. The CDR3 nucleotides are TGTGCCAGCAGCCTTACTAGGGATGAGCAGTTCTTC.